These T cell receptor beta chains were read from a single sample in a study of CD8+ T cells in alopecia areata. Some clones are missing from TCRdb's copy, which holds only in-frame ones; the method was immunoSEQ multiplex PCR. The table lists about 120,000 clones, less than 70% of them singletons, with around 2.8% in the top ten. The sample taken for sequencing was CD4+ T cells sorted from blood. These receptors all come from a human donor in good health. Each CDR3 is given with its conserved first and last residue. D genes are given only for firm matches. Not all rows give a size; the values are once, few, many and, for expanded clones, a class.

J gene	V gene	D gene	clone size	CDR3 protein	CDR3 DNA
TRBJ1-3	TRBV5-1	.	.	CASSPGPSSGNTIYF	TGCGCCAGCAGCCCCGGACCGAGCTCTGGAAACACCATATATTTT
TRBJ2-7	TRBV10-3	TRBD1	.	CATLGTGTVAYEQYF	TGTGCCACCCTGGGGACCGGGACAGTCGCCTACGAGCAGTACTTC
TRBJ1-2	TRBV18	TRBD1	.	CASSPRPRTGGGYGYTF	TGTGCCAGCTCACCAAGACCTCGGACAGGCGGGGGCTATGGCTACACCTTC
TRBJ2-7	TRBV11-2	.	.	CASSLSGPGYEQYF	TGTGCCAGCAGCTTATCAGGACCTGGCTACGAGCAGTACTTC
TRBJ1-2	TRBV5-1	.	.	CASSLTMSAGPSNYGYTF	TGCGCCAGCAGCTTGACGATGTCAGCTGGGCCCTCTAACTATGGCTACACCTTC
TRBJ2-2	TRBV4-1	.	few	CASGTANTGELFF	TGCGCCAGTGGGACCGCGAACACCGGGGAGCTGTTTTTT
TRBJ1-4	TRBV6-5	TRBD1	once	CASRGTGDEKLFF	TGTGCCAGCAGAGGGACAGGGGACGAAAAACTGTTTTTT
TRBJ1-2	TRBV29-1	.	.	CSVGTMYGYTF	TGCAGCGTCGGAACGATGTATGGCTACACCTTC
TRBJ1-2	TRBV11-2	.	.	CASTRGVGYGYTF	TGTGCCAGCACTCGGGGAGTGGGATATGGCTACACCTTC
TRBJ2-5	TRBV6-5	TRBD2	few	CASSQGLGETQYF	TGTGCCAGCAGCCAAGGACTAGGCGAGACCCAGTACTTC
TRBJ2-2	TRBV30	.	few	CAWAIRRNTGELFF	TGTGCCTGGGCTATCAGACGGAACACCGGGGAGCTGTTTTTT
TRBJ2-2	TRBV30	.	.	CAWSALAGELFF	TGTGCCTGGAGTGCCCTGGCCGGGGAGCTGTTTTTT
TRBJ1-6	TRBV30	TRBD1	.	CAWSPLGQGLNSPLHF	TGTGCCTGGAGTCCGCTCGGACAGGGGCTAAATTCACCCCTCCACTTT
TRBJ1-3	TRBV19	TRBD1	many	CASSGQGNAGNTIYF	TGTGCCAGTAGCGGACAGGGGAACGCTGGAAACACCATATATTTT
TRBJ2-5	TRBV30	.	.	CAWKGGPKTQYF	TGTGCCTGGAAGGGGGGGCCGAAGACCCAGTACTTC
TRBJ1-6	TRBV11-1	.	.	CASSLGDLKTPLHF	TGTGCCAGCAGCTTAGGGGATTTAAAGACACCCCTCCACTTT
TRBJ2-7	TRBV20-1	.	.	CSPGRVGEQYF	TGCAGCCCTGGACGGGTCGGCGAGCAGTACTTC
TRBJ2-3	TRBV30	.	few	CAWSRGTQYF	TGTGCCTGGAGTCGGGGCACGCAGTATTTT